This T cell receptor (beta chain) originates from a study of T-cell memory formation after mild COVID-19. As for the study in general: Each donor largely had its own TCR clusters.

Study-wide results and limits: Later expanders leaned toward CD4+, whereas clones contracting from day 15 to 85 were balanced CD4/CD8.

This clonotype has just a few counts. Its antigen is undetermined. TCRdb itself ran the 5' RACE reads through MiXCR, one entry per CDR3 protein. Of 120,000 to 150,000 distinct CDR3 sequences in the sample, approximately 21% were seen once. The source material was PBMCs or a T cell subset sorted from them (not recorded which). This TCR derives from an adult woman who had mild COVID-19 (a few samples of this study predate the infection). Cell type and time point are not known.

The CDR3 coding sequence is TGTGCCAGCAGTCGCAGCGCGGGAGAGACCAATGAGCAGTTCTTC. Translating it yields CASSRSAGETNEQFF. The genes are TRBV6-5 and TRBJ2-1, with TRBD2 matching over 7 bases. Trimming at V came to 5 bases and at J to 6 bases, leaving 10 bases not matched to a gene. Germline lookup yields CDR1 MNHEY and CDR2 SVGAGI. The CDR3 consists of 15 residues.